The following is a TCR beta chain sequence with its context. Its antigen is unidentified. This CDR3 contains 14 residues. The junction had 9 bases not matched to a gene; V was cut back by 0 bases and J by 11 bases. Germline values: CDR1 GTSNPN, CDR2 SVGIG (reference sequence). This specimen comes from a study of pediatric ulcerative colitis. General study findings and limits: Compared with controls, ulcerative colitis showed greater blood-rectum clone sharing. A couple of rectal CDR3 clonotypes occurred in all ulcerative colitis patients. Two patients had blood samples with substantially reduced template counts.

Here immunoSEQ multiplex PCR was the method, and the copy in TCRdb shows in-frame clones only, minus some. Of about 35,000 clones in the sample, 81% are singletons; the top ten hold 1.1%. Rectal tissue came from one to two pinch biopsies taken at colonoscopy. The chain recombines TRBV30 with TRBJ2-1; 8 bases map to TRBD2. The specimen was gut tissue. The source is a boy aged 5-17 years with mild ulcerative colitis. The chain's CDR3 is CAWSVLGGAVKQFF. In nucleotides, the CDR3 is TGTGCCTGGAGTGTACTCGGGGGGGCGGTTAAGCAGTTCTTC.